These 9 T cell receptor beta chains were all obtained from the same sample, sequenced in a study of shared T cell receptors in the human thymus. Libraries were prepared by immunoSEQ multiplex PCR; TCRdb keeps only in-frame clonotypes and omits some of them. The table has hundreds of thousands of clones, approximately 95% seen once. Sequences were obtained from thymocytes. The receptors were gathered from a human donor.

This clone showed up just once. The rearrangement links TRBV6-1 to TRBJ2-3; D gene ambiguous. The CDR3 totals 12 residues. Per the germline V gene, CDR1 is MNHNS and CDR2 is SASEGT. Trimming took 4 bases from V and 4 from J, leaving 6 bases between them. CDR3 DNA: TGTGCCAGCAGTGTAGAGTCAGATACGCAGTATTTT. Translation: CASSVESDTQYF.

The gene calls are TRBV7-9 and TRBJ2-6; TRBD1 matches 8 bases. Germline V gene lookup returns CDR1 SEHNR and CDR2 FQNEAQ (reference sequence). The CDR3 runs 18 residues. V shed 5 bases and J 2 bases; nucleotides not matched to a gene: 11. The CDR3, as DNA: TGTGCCAGCAGCCGTACGGACAGGGAGAGGGCTGGGGCCAACGTCCTGACTTTC. Residues: CASSRTDRERAGANVLTF. Together with reference TRBV7-9 and TRBJ2-6, the CDR3 gives the full variable domain: DTGVSQNPRHKITKRGQNVTFRCDPISEHNRLYWYRQTLGQGPEFLTYFQNEAQLEKSRLLSDRFSAERPKGSFSTLEIQRTEQGDSAMYLCASSRTDRERAGANVLTFGAGSRLTVL.

The chain is built from TRBV4-1 and TRBJ2-1; perhaps D is TRBD1 or TRBD2 (5 bases each). The CDR3 is made up of 17 amino acids. Germline values: CDR1 MGHRA, CDR2 YSYEKL. V shed 4 bases and J shed 5 bases, with 21 bases lying between them. This chain's CDR3 is CASSPLPGPSADNEQFF. CDR3 nucleotides: TGCGCCAGCAGCCCCCTCCCGGGACCATCGGCCGACAATGAGCAGTTCTTC.

The chain couples TRBV7-2 to TRBJ2-2, with TRBD2 matching over 11 bases. The CDR3 runs 19 residues. V lost 4 bases to trimming and J lost 7 bases; unmatched junction nucleotides: 17. Germline V lookup: CDR1 SGHTA, CDR2 FQGNSA. The CDR3 spells CASSSKEGSLAGADGELFF. CDR3 bases: TGTGCCAGCAGCTCAAAGGAGGGGTCACTAGCGGGAGCGGACGGGGAGCTGTTTTTT. The full variable domain, rest sourced from reference TRBV7-2 and TRBJ2-2, is GAGVSQSPSNKVTEKGKDVELRCDPISGHTALYWYRQSLGQGLEFLIYFQGNSAPDKSGLPSDRFSAERTGGSVSTLTIQRTQQEDSAVYLCASSSKEGSLAGADGELFFGEGSRLTVL.

This chain connects TRBV27 to TRBJ2-7; D possibly corresponds to TRBD2 (6 bases). The CDR3 loop spans 13 amino acids. V lost 6 bases to trimming and J lost 5 bases, with 14 bases between them. Germline V gives CDR1 MNHEY, CDR2 SMNVEV (reference sequence). The DNA for the CDR3 is TGTGCCAGCAGAGAGCTAGCGATGAACGAGCAGTACTTC. This codes for CASRELAMNEQYF.

This clone was counted once. The gene calls are TRBV4-2 and TRBJ2-7; 8 bases align to TRBD2. The germline CDR1 and CDR2 sequences are LGHNA and YNFKEQ. J gave up 5 bases and V 5 bases, and 11 bases lay outside the gene matches. The CDR3 loop spans 15 amino acids. The CDR3 loop is CASSEREGGRNEQYF. In DNA form, the CDR3 reads TGTGCCAGCAGCGAACGGGAGGGGGGGAGGAACGAGCAGTACTTC.

CDR3 nucleotides: TGTGCCAGCAGCGCAGGAGACTTTCCTCTCTTACGTATAGATACGCAGTATTTT. Its translation: CASSAGDFPLLRIDTQYF. This chain joins TRBV9 and TRBJ2-3; no reliable D call. The V end was cut by 3 bases, the J end by 5 bases, with 25 bases between. Germline lookup yields CDR1 SGDLS and CDR2 YYNGEE. This CDR3 comprises 18 residues.

The chain carries TRBV6-5 and TRBJ1-1; 7 bases are shared with TRBD1. Germline CDR1 MNHEY, CDR2 SVGAGI. Losses at the gene ends were 8 bases for V and 4 bases for J; bases not matched to a gene: 7. The CDR3 has 13 amino acids. The CDR3 DNA follows: TGTGCCAGCGCGGGACAGCGTATCACTGAAGCTTTCTTT. Protein sequence: CASAGQRITEAFF.

The genes are TRBV7-2 and TRBJ2-7; no clear D gene. Trimming took 2 bases from V and 2 from J, leaving 16 bases between them. CDR3 length equals 16 residues. The V gene's germline CDR1 is SGHTA and CDR2 FQGNSA. DNA for the CDR3: TGTGCCAGCAGCTTAAATAGGTGGCTTGATCCCTACGAGCAGTACTTC. This encodes CASSLNRWLDPYEQYF.